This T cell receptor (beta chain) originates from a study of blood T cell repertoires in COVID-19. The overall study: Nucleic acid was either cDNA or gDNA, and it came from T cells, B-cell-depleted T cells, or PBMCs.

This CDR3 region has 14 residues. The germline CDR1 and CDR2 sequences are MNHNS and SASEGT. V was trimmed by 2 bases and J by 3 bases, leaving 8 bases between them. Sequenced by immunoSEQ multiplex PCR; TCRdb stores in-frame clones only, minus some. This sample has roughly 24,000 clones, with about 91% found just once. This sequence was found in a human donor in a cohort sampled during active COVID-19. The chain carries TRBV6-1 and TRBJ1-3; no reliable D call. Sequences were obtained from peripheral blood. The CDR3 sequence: CASSELAGGNTIYF. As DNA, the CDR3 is TGTGCCAGCAGTGAATTGGCAGGTGGAAACACCATATATTTT.